This is a list of T cell receptor beta chains from one sample in a study of radiation and T cells in renal cell carcinoma. Method: immunoSEQ multiplex PCR; TCRdb's copy keeps in-frame clones and lacks some. Of 130,000 to 150,000 clones in the sample, about 86% were seen once. Sequenced material: blood, taken from a patient whose treatment included radiotherapy and nephrectomy. These receptors came from a woman aged 45-60 years with renal cell carcinoma. Both conserved end residues are part of each CDR3. Fields, in order: CDR3 protein, CDR3 DNA, V gene, clone size, D gene, J gene. D genes are given only for firm matches. Size tells how often a clone was seen (once, few, many) or the class of an expanded clone, and some rows leave it out.

cdr3_aa: CASSSSGLFEKLFF
cdr3_nt: TGTGCCAGCAGCTCCTCAGGGCTGTTTGAAAAACTGTTTTTT
v_call: TRBV7-2
clone_size: -
d_call: -
j_call: TRBJ1-4

cdr3_aa: CASSLVGTGNEQFF
cdr3_nt: TGTGCCAGCAGCTTAGTAGGGACAGGAAATGAGCAGTTCTTC
v_call: TRBV7-2
clone_size: once
d_call: TRBD1
j_call: TRBJ2-1

cdr3_aa: CASSFTGLNTEAFF
cdr3_nt: TGTGCCAGCAGCTTTACAGGGTTGAACACTGAAGCTTTCTTT
v_call: TRBV7-2
clone_size: -
d_call: -
j_call: TRBJ1-1

cdr3_aa: CASSQSPGDYEQYF
cdr3_nt: TGCGCCAGCAGCCAATCCCCAGGGGATTACGAGCAGTACTTC
v_call: TRBV4-3
clone_size: -
d_call: -
j_call: TRBJ2-7

cdr3_aa: CASSKGGLGYTF
cdr3_nt: TGTGCCAGTAGTAAAGGGGGACTGGGCTACACCTTC
v_call: TRBV19
clone_size: -
d_call: -
j_call: TRBJ1-2

cdr3_aa: CASSLALQGREQYF
cdr3_nt: TGCGCCAGCAGCTTGGCCCTACAGGGGCGGGAGCAGTACTTC
v_call: TRBV5-1
clone_size: -
d_call: TRBD1
j_call: TRBJ2-7

cdr3_aa: CASSSGQGNSPLHF
cdr3_nt: TGTGCCAGCAGCTCGGGACAGGGGAATTCACCCCTCCACTTT
v_call: TRBV7-9
clone_size: -
d_call: TRBD1
j_call: TRBJ1-6

cdr3_aa: CASSVGTTYYEQYF
cdr3_nt: TGTGCCAGCAGCGTAGGGACTACCTACTACGAGCAGTACTTC
v_call: TRBV9
clone_size: -
d_call: -
j_call: TRBJ2-7

cdr3_aa: CASREGQSYNEQFF
cdr3_nt: TGCGCCAGCAGAGAGGGACAGTCTTACAATGAGCAGTTCTTC
v_call: TRBV23-1
clone_size: -
d_call: TRBD1
j_call: TRBJ2-1

cdr3_aa: CASSQSGRASNEQFF
cdr3_nt: TGCGCCAGCAGCCAGAGCGGGAGGGCCTCTAATGAGCAGTTCTTC
v_call: TRBV4-1
clone_size: -
d_call: TRBD2
j_call: TRBJ2-1

cdr3_aa: CASSIPTGGTEAFF
cdr3_nt: TGCGCCAGCAGCATCCCAACAGGGGGCACTGAAGCTTTCTTT
v_call: TRBV5-1
clone_size: -
d_call: TRBD1
j_call: TRBJ1-1

cdr3_aa: CASSARPGGVLARNIQYF
cdr3_nt: TGTGCCAGCAGCGCCCGCCCGGGAGGAGTACTAGCCAGAAACATTCAGTACTTC
v_call: TRBV9
clone_size: -
d_call: TRBD2
j_call: TRBJ2-4

cdr3_aa: CASSPLEGSYNEQFF
cdr3_nt: TGTGCCAGCTCACCACTTGAGGGGTCCTACAATGAGCAGTTCTTC
v_call: TRBV18
clone_size: -
d_call: -
j_call: TRBJ2-1

cdr3_aa: CASSYLDRVTEAFF
cdr3_nt: TGTGCCAGCAGTTACCTAGACAGGGTCACTGAAGCTTTCTTT
v_call: TRBV28
clone_size: -
d_call: TRBD1
j_call: TRBJ1-1

cdr3_aa: CASSLLPTGTGSTEQYF
cdr3_nt: TGCGCCAGCAGCTTGCTTCCCACCGGGACAGGGTCGACCGAGCAGTACTTC
v_call: TRBV5-1
clone_size: -
d_call: TRBD1
j_call: TRBJ2-7

cdr3_aa: CASSFGAPSTDTQYF
cdr3_nt: TGTGCCAGCAGCTTCGGAGCCCCCAGCACAGATACGCAGTATTTT
v_call: TRBV7-3
clone_size: -
d_call: -
j_call: TRBJ2-3

cdr3_aa: CASSLGDQPQHF
cdr3_nt: TGTGCCAGCAGCTTAGGTGATCAGCCCCAGCATTTT
v_call: TRBV7-2
clone_size: -
d_call: -
j_call: TRBJ1-5

cdr3_aa: CASIPGQGASTEAFF
cdr3_nt: TGTGCCAGTATTCCGGGACAGGGGGCGAGCACTGAAGCTTTCTTT
v_call: TRBV6-1
clone_size: -
d_call: TRBD1
j_call: TRBJ1-1

cdr3_aa: CASSFGSGGVGKNIQYF
cdr3_nt: TGTGCCAGCAGCTTTGGGTCAGGGGGCGTGGGGAAAAACATTCAGTACTTC
v_call: TRBV5-8
clone_size: -
d_call: TRBD1
j_call: TRBJ2-4

cdr3_aa: CASSLTSPSYNEQFF
cdr3_nt: TGCGCCAGCAGCTTGACCAGCCCTTCCTACAATGAGCAGTTCTTC
v_call: TRBV5-1
clone_size: -
d_call: -
j_call: TRBJ2-1

cdr3_aa: CASSPSGRASEQFF
cdr3_nt: TGTGCCAGCAGCCCGAGCGGGAGGGCGAGTGAGCAGTTCTTC
v_call: TRBV4-2
clone_size: -
d_call: TRBD2
j_call: TRBJ2-1

cdr3_aa: CASSSILTPTGHNEKLFF
cdr3_nt: TGTGCCAGCAGCTCAATCTTAACCCCGACAGGCCATAATGAAAAACTGTTTTTT
v_call: TRBV11-2
clone_size: -
d_call: -
j_call: TRBJ1-4